The 8 T cell receptor beta chains listed next were all sequenced from one sample in a study of T cell responses to AZD1222 COVID-19 vaccine. Some clones are missing from TCRdb's copy, which holds only in-frame ones; the method was immunoSEQ multiplex PCR. The sample lists roughly 140,000 clones, 70% to 90% occurring once. The sequences come from peripheral blood, collected on day 0 of AZD1222 vaccination. Source of these receptors: an adult in good health.

DNA of the CDR3: TGTGCCAGCAGTCGTAGCTCCTCTGGAAACACCATATATTTT. Translated, it gives CASSRSSSGNTIYF. This chain uses TRBV6-5 with TRBJ1-3; D ambiguous. Germline V lookup: CDR1 MNHEY, CDR2 SVGAGI. Trimming left V 5 bases short and J 0 bases short, with 8 bases between. The length of the CDR3 is 14 residues.

J is TRBJ1-3 and V is TRBV6-5; 7 nucleotides align to TRBD1. This CDR3 has 16 residues. Per the germline V gene, CDR1 is MNHEY and CDR2 is SVGAGI. J was trimmed by 4 bases and V by 3 bases; bases with no gene match: 9. DNA of the CDR3: TGTGCCAGCAGTTATTCTTATGGACAGGAAGGAAACACCATATATTTT. It translates to CASSYSYGQEGNTIYF.

The genes are TRBV3-1 (or the pseudogene TRBV3-2) and TRBJ1-3; D ambiguous. This CDR3 region has 12 residues. Trimming pared 4 bases from V and 8 bases from J, leaving 9 bases between. Germline assignment: CDR1 LGHDT and CDR2 YNNKEL (reference sequence). CDR3 bases: TGTGCCAGCAGCCCCCGAGAGGACACCATATATTTT. Translating it yields CASSPREDTIYF.

This clone was counted only a few times. V gene TRBV9 combines with J gene TRBJ2-1, with D possibly being TRBD2 (5 bases). V lost 0 bases, J lost 7 bases, and 17 bases lay in between. The CDR3 is made up of 16 amino acids. Germline V lookup: CDR1 SGDLS, CDR2 YYNGEE. The CDR3 region has the DNA TGTGCCAGCAGCGTAGGTTCCGGGATCACCTTTAATGAGCAGTTCTTC. This encodes CASSVGSGITFNEQFF.

This clone was seen just once. This rearrangement joins TRBV6-1 to TRBJ1-2; no definite D call. Germline V gene data show CDR1 as MNHNS and CDR2 as SASEGT. V dropped 1 base and J dropped 7 bases, with 4 bases sitting between them. The CDR3 length is 11 residues. The CDR3 DNA follows: TGTGCCAGCAGTGAAGGACGTGGCTACACCTTC. Amino acid sequence: CASSEGRGYTF.

This chain's CDR3 is CASSERGTNGYTF. In DNA, the CDR3 is TGCGCCAGCAGTGAAAGAGGGACTAATGGCTACACCTTC. This sequence joins TRBV10-2 and TRBJ1-2, with D maybe TRBD1 (5 bases). Trimming pared 3 bases from V and 6 bases from J, leaving 11 bases between. This CDR3 is built from 13 residues. CDR1 is WSHSY and CDR2 is SAAADI in the germline V gene.

The chain uses TRBV28 and TRBJ2-3; TRBD1 matches 9 bases. Trimming cost V 5 bases and J 6 bases; bases outside gene matches: 3. The CDR3 contains 13 residues. Germline values: CDR1 MDHEN, CDR2 SYDVKM. The CDR3 DNA reads TGTGCCAGCAGTAGGGACAGGGTGGATACGCAGTATTTT. Translated: CASSRDRVDTQYF.

The gene calls are TRBV6-4 and TRBJ1-1; possibly TRBD1 for D (6 bases). Germline V gene lookup returns CDR1 MRHNA and CDR2 SNTAGT. The V gene lost 4 bases and the J gene lost 0 bases, with 15 bases spanning the gap. The CDR3 is made up of 16 amino acids. The CDR3 nucleotides read TGTGCCAGCAGTGGAAGGACAGTATCCATGAACACTGAAGCTTTCTTT. This codes for CASSGRTVSMNTEAFF.